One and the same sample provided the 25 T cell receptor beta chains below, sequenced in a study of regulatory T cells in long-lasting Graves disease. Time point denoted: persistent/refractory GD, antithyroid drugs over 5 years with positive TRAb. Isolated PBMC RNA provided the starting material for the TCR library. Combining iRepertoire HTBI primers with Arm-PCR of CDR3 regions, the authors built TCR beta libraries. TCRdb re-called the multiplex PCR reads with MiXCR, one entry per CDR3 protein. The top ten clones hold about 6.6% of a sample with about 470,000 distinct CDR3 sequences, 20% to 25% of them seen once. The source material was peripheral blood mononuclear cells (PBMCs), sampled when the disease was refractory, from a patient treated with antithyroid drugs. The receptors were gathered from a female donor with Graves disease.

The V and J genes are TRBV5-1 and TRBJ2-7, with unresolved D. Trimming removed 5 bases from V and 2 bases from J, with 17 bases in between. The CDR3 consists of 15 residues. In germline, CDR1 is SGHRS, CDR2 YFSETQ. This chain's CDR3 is CASRAEVGYTYEQYF. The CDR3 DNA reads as TGCGCCAGCAGGGCCGAGGTGGGTTATACCTACGAGCAGTACTTC. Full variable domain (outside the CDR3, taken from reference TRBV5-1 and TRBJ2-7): KAGVTQTPRYLIKTRGQQVTLSCSPISGHRSVSWYQQTPGQGLQFLFEYFSETQRNKGNFPGRFSGRQFSNSRSEMNVSTLELGDSALYLCASRAEVGYTYEQYFGPGTRLTVT.

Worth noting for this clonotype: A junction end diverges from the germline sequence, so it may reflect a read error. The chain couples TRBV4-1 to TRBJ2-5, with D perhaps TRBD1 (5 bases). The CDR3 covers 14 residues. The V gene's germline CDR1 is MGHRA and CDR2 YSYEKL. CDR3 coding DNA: TGTGCCAGCTCACCTAGACAGTCCCAAGAGACCCAGTACTTC. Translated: CASSPRQSQETQYF.

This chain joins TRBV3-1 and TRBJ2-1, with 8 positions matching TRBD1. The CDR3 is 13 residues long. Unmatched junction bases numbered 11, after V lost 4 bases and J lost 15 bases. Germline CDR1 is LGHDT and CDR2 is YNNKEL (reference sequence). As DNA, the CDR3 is TGTGCCAGCAGCCCTCCCGAGAGGACAGGGATGTTCTTC. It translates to CASSPPERTGMFF.

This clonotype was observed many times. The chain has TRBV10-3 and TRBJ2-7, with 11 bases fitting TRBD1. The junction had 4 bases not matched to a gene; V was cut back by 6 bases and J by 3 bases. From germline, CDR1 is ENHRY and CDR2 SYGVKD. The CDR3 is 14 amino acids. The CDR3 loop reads CAIREGQGGYEQYF. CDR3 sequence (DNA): TGTGCCATCAGGGAGGGACAGGGGGGCTACGAGCAGTACTTC.

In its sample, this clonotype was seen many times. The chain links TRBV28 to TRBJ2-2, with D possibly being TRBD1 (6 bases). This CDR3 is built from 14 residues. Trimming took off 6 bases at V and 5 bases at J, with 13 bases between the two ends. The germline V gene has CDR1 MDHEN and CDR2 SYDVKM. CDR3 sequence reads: CASSPGTPTGELFF. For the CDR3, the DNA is TGTGCCAGCAGCCCTGGGACACCGACCGGGGAGCTGTTTTTT.

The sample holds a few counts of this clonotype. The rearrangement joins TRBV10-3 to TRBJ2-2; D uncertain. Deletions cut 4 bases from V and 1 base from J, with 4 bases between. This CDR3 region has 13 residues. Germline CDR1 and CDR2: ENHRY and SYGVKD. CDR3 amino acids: CAISGQNTGELFF. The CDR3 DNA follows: TGTGCCATCAGTGGGCAGAACACCGGGGAGCTGTTTTTT.

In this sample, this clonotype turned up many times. The CDR3 sequence is CASRPPVSYEQYF. The CDR3 DNA follows: TGTGCCAGCAGACCCCCGGTTTCCTACGAGCAGTACTTC. The V call is TRBV28, the J call TRBJ2-7, with D uncertain. CDR1 is MDHEN and CDR2 is SYDVKM in the germline V gene. The CDR3 is 13 residues long. V was shortened by 6 bases and J by 1 base, with 10 bases between the two germline ends.

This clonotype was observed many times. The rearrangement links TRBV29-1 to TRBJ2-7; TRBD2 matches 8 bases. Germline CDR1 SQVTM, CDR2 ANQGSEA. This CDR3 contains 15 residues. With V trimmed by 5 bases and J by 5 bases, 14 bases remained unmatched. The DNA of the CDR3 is TGCAGCGTTTCCTACATCAGCGGGAGATCCCACGAGCAGTACTTC. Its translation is CSVSYISGRSHEQYF.

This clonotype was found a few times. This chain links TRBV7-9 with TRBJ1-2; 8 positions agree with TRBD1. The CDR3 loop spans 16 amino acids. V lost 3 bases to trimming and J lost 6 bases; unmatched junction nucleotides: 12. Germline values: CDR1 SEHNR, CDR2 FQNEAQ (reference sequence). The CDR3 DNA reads TGTGCCAGCAGCTTTCGGACGACAGGGGAGTACGATGGCTACACCTTC. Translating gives CASSFRTTGEYDGYTF.

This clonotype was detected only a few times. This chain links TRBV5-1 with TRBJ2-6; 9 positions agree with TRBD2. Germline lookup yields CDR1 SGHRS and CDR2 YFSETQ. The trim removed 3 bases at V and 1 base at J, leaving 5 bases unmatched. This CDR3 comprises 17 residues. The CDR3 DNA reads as TGCGCCAGCAGCTCCCTAGCGGGGACGTCTGGGGCCAACGTCCTGACTTTC. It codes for CASSSLAGTSGANVLTF.

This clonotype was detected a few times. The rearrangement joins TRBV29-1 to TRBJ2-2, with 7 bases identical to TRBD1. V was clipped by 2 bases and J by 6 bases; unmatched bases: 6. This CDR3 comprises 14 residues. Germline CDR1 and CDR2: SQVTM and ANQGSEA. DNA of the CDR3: TGCAGCGTTGAATACCGACAGGGCGCCGGGGAGCTGTTTTTT. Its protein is CSVEYRQGAGELFF.

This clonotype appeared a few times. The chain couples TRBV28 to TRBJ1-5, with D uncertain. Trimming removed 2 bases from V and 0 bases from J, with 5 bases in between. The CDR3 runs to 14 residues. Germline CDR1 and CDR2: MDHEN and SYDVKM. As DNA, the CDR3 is TGTGCCAGCAGTTTACAGATTAGCAATCAGCCCCAGCATTTT. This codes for CASSLQISNQPQHF. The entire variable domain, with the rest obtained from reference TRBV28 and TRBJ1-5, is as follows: DVKVTQSSRYLVKRTGEKVFLECVQDMDHENMFWYRQDPGLGLRLIYFSYDVKMKEKGDIPEGYSVSREKKERFSLILESASTNQTSMYLCASSLQISNQPQHFGDGTRLSIL.

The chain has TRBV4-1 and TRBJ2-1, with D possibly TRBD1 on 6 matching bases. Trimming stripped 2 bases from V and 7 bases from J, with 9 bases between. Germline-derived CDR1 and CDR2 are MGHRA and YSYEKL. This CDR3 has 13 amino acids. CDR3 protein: CASSQRTVNEQFF. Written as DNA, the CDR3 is TGCGCCAGCAGCCAACGGACAGTTAATGAGCAGTTCTTC.

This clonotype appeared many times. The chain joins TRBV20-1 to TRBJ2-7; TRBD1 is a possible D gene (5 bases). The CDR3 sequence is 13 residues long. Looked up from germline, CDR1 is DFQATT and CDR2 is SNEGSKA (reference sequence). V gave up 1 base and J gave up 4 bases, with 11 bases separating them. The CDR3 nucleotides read TGCAGTGCTAGAGCCCCCGCAGGGTACGAGCAGTACTTC. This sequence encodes CSARAPAGYEQYF.

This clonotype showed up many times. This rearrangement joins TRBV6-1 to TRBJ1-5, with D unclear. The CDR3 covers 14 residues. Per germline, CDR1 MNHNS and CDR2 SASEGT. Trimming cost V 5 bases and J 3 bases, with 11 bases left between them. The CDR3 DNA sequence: TGTGCCAGCAGTCCAGCCCTCCACAATCAGCCCCAGCATTTT. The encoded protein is CASSPALHNQPQHF.

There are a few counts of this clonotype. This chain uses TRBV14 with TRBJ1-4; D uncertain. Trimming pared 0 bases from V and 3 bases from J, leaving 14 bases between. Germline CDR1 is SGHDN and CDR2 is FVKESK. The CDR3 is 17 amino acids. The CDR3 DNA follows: TGTGCCAGCAGCCAAGACCGTATCAAGGCCCCTAATGAAAAACTGTTTTTT. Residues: CASSQDRIKAPNEKLFF.

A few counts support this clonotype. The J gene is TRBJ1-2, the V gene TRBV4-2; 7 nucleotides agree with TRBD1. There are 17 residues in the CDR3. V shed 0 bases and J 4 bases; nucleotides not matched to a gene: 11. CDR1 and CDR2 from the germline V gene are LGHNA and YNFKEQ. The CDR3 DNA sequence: TGTGCCAGCAGCCAAGAGCGACGGACAGGAGTAACCTATGGCTACACCTTC. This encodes CASSQERRTGVTYGYTF.

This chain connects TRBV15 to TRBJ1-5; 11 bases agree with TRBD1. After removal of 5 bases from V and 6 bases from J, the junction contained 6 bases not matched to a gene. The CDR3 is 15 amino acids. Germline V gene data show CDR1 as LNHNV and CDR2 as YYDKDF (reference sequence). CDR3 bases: TGTGCCACCAGCCCACGGGACAGGGGGTTTCAGCCCCAGCATTTT. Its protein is CATSPRDRGFQPQHF.

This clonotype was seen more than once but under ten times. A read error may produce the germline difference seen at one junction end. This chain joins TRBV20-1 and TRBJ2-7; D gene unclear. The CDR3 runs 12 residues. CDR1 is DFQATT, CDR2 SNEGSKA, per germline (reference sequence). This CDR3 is CSARKAAYKQYF. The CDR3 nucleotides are TGCAGTGCTAGAAAGGCAGCCTACAAGCAGTACTTC.

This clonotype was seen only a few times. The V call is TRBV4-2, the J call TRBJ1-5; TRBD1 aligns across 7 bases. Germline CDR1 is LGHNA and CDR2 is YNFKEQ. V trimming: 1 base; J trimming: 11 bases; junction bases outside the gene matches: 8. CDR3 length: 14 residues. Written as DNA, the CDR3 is TGTGCCAGCAGCCAAGGGGAGGGGGCAAAGACCCAGCATTTT. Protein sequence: CASSQGEGAKTQHF.

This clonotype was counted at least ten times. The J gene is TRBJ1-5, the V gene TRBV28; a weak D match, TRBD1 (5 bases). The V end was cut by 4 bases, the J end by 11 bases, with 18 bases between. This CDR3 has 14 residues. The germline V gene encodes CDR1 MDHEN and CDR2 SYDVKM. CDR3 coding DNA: TGTGCCAGCAGTTCGCACTACCCTCGGGGGACCCAGCATTTT. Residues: CASSSHYPRGTQHF.

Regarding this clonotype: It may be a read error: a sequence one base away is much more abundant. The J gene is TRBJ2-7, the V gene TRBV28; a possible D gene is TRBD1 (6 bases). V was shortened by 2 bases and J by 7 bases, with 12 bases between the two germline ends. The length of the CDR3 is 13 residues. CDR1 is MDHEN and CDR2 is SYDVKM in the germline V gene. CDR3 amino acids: CASSLGGSPEQYF. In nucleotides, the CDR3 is TGTGCCAGCAGTTTAGGGGGCTCCCCTGAGCAGTACTTC.

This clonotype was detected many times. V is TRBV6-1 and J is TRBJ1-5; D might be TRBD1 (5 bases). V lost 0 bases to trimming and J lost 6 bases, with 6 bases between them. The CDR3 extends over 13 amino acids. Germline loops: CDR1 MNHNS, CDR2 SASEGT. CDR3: CASSEAGVQPQHF. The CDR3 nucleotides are TGTGCCAGCAGTGAAGCAGGGGTTCAGCCCCAGCATTTT.

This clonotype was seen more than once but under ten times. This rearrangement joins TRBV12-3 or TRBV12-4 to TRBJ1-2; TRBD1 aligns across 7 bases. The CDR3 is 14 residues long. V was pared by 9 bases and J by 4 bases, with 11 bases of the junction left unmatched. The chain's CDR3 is CASRGQPVLYGYTF. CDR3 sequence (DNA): TGTGCCAGTCGGGGACAGCCCGTCCTCTATGGCTACACCTTC.

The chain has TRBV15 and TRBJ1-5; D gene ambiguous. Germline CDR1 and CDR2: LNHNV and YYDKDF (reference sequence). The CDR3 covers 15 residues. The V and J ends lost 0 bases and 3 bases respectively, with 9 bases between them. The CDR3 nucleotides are TGTGCCACCAGCAGAGATTACACCCTCAATCAGCCCCAGCATTTT. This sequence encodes CATSRDYTLNQPQHF.